Listed here are 10 T cell receptor beta chains from one sample, sequenced in a study of glioma-infiltrating T cells. TCR alpha and beta CDR3 regions were amplified from RNA using iRepertoire nested multiplex PCR. TCRdb redid the calling of the multiplex PCR reads with MiXCR, one entry per CDR3 protein. The sample yields 100,000 to 150,000 distinct CDR3 sequences, around 23% seen once. Source material: glioma tissue, nonneoplastic brain tissue, or PBMCs (not recorded which). The receptor set was obtained from a human donor with low-grade glioma or glioblastoma, undergoing nonglioma brain surgery, or in good health (not recorded which).

Ten or more counts support this clonotype. The chain uses TRBV12-3 or TRBV12-4 and TRBJ2-1, with TRBD1 matching 7 bases. V was pared by 8 bases and J by 0 bases, with 7 bases of the junction left unmatched. This CDR3 region has 15 residues. CDR3 nucleotides: TGTGCCAGCCGGCCCAGGGGGTACTCCTACAATGAGCAGTTCTTC. Protein product: CASRPRGYSYNEQFF.

This clonotype was observed many times. The chain combines TRBV12-3 or TRBV12-4 with TRBJ1-2, with a weak D call TRBD1 (5 bases). The CDR3 has 13 amino acids. V was shortened by 7 bases and J by 3 bases, with 12 bases between the two germline ends. For the CDR3, the DNA is TGTGCCAGCACCATTGACAGAGACTATGGCTACACCTTC. Translated, it gives CASTIDRDYGYTF.

On this clonotype itself: One end of the junction is discordant with germline, which a read error may explain. The rearrangement uses TRBV29-1 and TRBJ2-5; 8 positions agree with TRBD2. This CDR3 spans 16 amino acids. In germline, CDR1 is SQVTM, CDR2 ANQGSEA. CDR3 sequence reads: CRVEYEGGRTQETQYF. The CDR3 bases are TGCAGAGTTGAATACGAGGGCGGGAGGACACAAGAGACCCAGTACTTC.

This clonotype was detected only a few times. The chain has TRBV19 and TRBJ2-4, with 10 bases lining up with TRBD1. This CDR3 has 13 residues. V trimming: 5 bases; J trimming: 7 bases; junction bases outside the gene matches: 2. The germline V gene encodes CDR1 LNHDA and CDR2 SQIVND (reference sequence). The DNA for the CDR3 is TGTGCCAGTAGTTCGGGACAGGGGAACATTCAGTACTTC. This codes for CASSSGQGNIQYF.

This clonotype was observed at least ten times. The V gene is TRBV6-2 or TRBV6-3, the J gene TRBJ1-5; the D gene is possibly TRBD1 (5 bases). There are 11 residues in the CDR3. With 3 bases removed from V and 11 bases from J, the gap between germline ends came to 8 bases. Looked up from germline, CDR1 is MNHEY and CDR2 is SVGEGT. CDR3: CASSYQGTQHF. Written as DNA, the CDR3 is TGTGCCAGCAGTTATCAGGGCACCCAGCATTTT.

With respect to this clonotype: This could be a read error, since a much larger clone is one nucleotide away. The rearrangement links TRBV5-1 to TRBJ2-7; 7 positions agree with TRBD2. Germline loops: CDR1 SGHRS, CDR2 YFSETQ. This CDR3 region has 15 residues. CDR3: CASSPFPAGLFEHYF. CDR3 bases: TGCGCCAGCAGCCCCTTCCCAGCGGGACTCTTCGAGCATTACTTC.

This clonotype was seen ten or more times. This chain joins TRBV7-2 and TRBJ1-1, with D tentatively TRBD1 (5 bases). In germline, CDR1 is SGHTA, CDR2 FQGNSA. V was clipped by 5 bases and J by 1 base, with 20 bases between them. This CDR3 spans 17 amino acids. CDR3 residues: CASSKSGGTVGNTEAFF. CDR3 nucleotide sequence: TGTGCCAGCAGCAAAAGCGGGGGGACGGTGGGGAACACTGAAGCTTTCTTT.

This rearrangement joins TRBV3-1 to TRBJ2-1; either TRBD1 or TRBD2 may supply D (6 bases each). Germline V CDR1 and CDR2: LGHDT, YNNKEL (reference sequence). The ends were cut back, 2 bases at V and 6 bases at J, with 17 bases in the middle. The CDR3 totals 16 residues. The DNA of the CDR3 is TGTGCCAGCAGCCAATTCCTCAGGGGAGGAGGCAATGAGCAGTTCTTC. Amino acids: CASSQFLRGGGNEQFF.

This clonotype was seen at least ten times. The chain joins TRBV6-2 or TRBV6-3 to TRBJ2-1, with 11 bases aligning to TRBD1. Germline CDR1 is MNHEY and CDR2 is SVGEGT. Trimming cost V 4 bases and J 4 bases; bases outside gene matches: 3. The CDR3 runs 15 residues. CDR3 amino acids: CASSSGQGVYNEQFF. CDR3 sequence (DNA): TGTGCCAGCAGTTCGGGACAGGGGGTTTACAATGAGCAGTTCTTC.

As for this clonotype: This could be a read error, since a much larger clone is one nucleotide away. This chain uses TRBV12-3 or TRBV12-4 with TRBJ2-1; possibly TRBD2 for D (5 bases). The ends were cut back, 4 bases at V and 7 bases at J, with 20 bases in the middle. The CDR3 extends over 16 amino acids. This CDR3 reads CASSYSLRGKENEQFF. Written as DNA, the CDR3 is TGTGCCAGCAGTTATAGTCTAAGAGGGAAGGAGAATGAGCAGTTCTTC.